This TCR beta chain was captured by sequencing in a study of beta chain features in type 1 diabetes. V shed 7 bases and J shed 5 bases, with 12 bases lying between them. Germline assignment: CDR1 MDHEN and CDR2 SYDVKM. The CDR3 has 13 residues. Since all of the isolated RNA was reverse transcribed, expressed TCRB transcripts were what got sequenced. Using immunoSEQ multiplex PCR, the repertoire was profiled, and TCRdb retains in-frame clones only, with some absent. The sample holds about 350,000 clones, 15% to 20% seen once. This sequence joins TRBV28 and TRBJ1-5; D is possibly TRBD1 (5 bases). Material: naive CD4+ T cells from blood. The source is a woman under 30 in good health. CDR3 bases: TGTGCCAGCACCCGGACACGAGATCAGCCCCAGCATTTT. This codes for CASTRTRDQPQHF.